The source of this T cell receptor (beta chain) is a study of blood T cell repertoires in COVID-19. As for the study in general: The study drew acute and convalescent COVID-19 samples from the United States, Italy and Spain. T cells, B-cell-depleted T cells, or PBMCs provided the cDNA or gDNA that served as material.

CDR1 is MDHEN, CDR2 SYDVKM, per germline. V dropped 2 bases and J dropped 4 bases, with 20 bases sitting between them. The CDR3 has 17 residues. Original analysis: Nucleated cell counts were estimated from reference gene primer amplification. TCRdb's copy holds only in-frame clones and misses some; the assay was immunoSEQ multiplex PCR. V and J calls and clone size come straight from that table; D and trimming were deduced from the DNA. The table lists over 130,000 clones, around four fifths of them singletons. The TCR was taken from a woman aged 80 or older with acute or convalescent COVID-19. V and J are TRBV28 and TRBJ2-5; D perhaps matches TRBD2 (7 bases). The sequencing input was peripheral blood. The CDR3 region is CASSLGGGGPSGETQYF. The CDR3 DNA reads TGTGCCAGCAGTTTAGGGGGCGGGGGCCCCTCGGGAGAGACCCAGTACTTC.